This paragraph covers one T cell receptor (beta chain) sequence. Its antigen remains unknown. Trimming removed 2 bases at V and 6 bases at J, with 14 bases between. The CDR3 sequence is 15 residues long. Germline CDR1 reads MNHEY; CDR2 reads SVGAGI. What was sequenced were expressed TCRB transcripts, since all of the isolated RNA had been reverse transcribed. Deep immunoSEQ sequencing covered naive, central memory and regulatory T cell samples. Profiling relied on immunoSEQ multiplex PCR, and the TCRdb table lists in-frame clones only, not all of them. The sample lists hundreds of thousands of clones; roughly 12% were seen once. These data are taken from a study of beta chain features in type 1 diabetes. Study-level background: In age, gender and cell yields, patients were similar to healthy donors.

Via the markers CD45RO/CCR7/CD25/CD127/CD95/CD27, stem cell-like memory, regulatory, central memory and naive CD4+ cells were sorted. Overall study results and limits: Whether TCRB rearrangement is influenced by HLA type went unresolved here. Shorter TCRB CDR3s, moderately but significantly so, marked every one of the four CD4+ subsets in Type 1 diabetes patients.

The source is a man younger than 30 with type 1 diabetes. Sequenced material: naive CD4+ T cells from blood. V gene TRBV6-5 combines with J gene TRBJ2-1; TRBD1 or TRBD2 may be the D gene (5 bases each). The CDR3 protein is CASSYRDGRVNEQFF. CDR3 bases: TGTGCCAGCAGTTACCGGGACGGTCGGGTCAATGAGCAGTTCTTC.